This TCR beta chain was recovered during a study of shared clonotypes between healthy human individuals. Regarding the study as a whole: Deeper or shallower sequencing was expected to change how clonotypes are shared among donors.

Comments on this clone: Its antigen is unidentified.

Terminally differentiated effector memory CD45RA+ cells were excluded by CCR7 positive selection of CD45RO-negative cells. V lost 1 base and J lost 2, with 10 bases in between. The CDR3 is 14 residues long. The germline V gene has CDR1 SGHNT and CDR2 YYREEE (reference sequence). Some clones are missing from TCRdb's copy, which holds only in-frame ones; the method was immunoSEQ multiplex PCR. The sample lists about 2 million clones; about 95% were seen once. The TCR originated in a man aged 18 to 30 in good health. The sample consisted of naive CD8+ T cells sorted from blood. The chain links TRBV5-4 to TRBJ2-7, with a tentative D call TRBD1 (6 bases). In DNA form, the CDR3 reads TGTGCCAGCAGCTTGAATGGACAGACCTACGAGCAGTACTTC. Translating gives CASSLNGQTYEQYF.